This T cell receptor beta chain was sequenced for a study of T cells in Graves' hyperthyroidism and ophthalmopathy. TCR beta CDR3 regions were amplified from RNA. HTBI primers were used for first-round RT-PCR of the TCR CDR3. TCRdb re-analysed the multiplex PCR reads in MiXCR, keeping a single row per CDR3 protein. The sample contains about 560,000 distinct CDR3 sequences, 15% to 19% of which appear only once. Unmatched junction bases numbered 6, after V lost 6 bases and J lost 4 bases. This CDR3 is built from 14 residues. Germline CDR1 is MNHNS and CDR2 is SASEGT. There are many counts of this clonotype. Its specificity is unknown. The study's findings and limits: By a 13 V-J model, ophthalmopathy was set apart from stable hyperthyroidism.

The authors deemed Graves' hyperthyroidism stable absent ophthalmopathy progression within 18 months. Hyperthyroidism had been newly diagnosed in patients aged 18 to 65, and its duration was under 2 months. The sample was blood. This sequence joins TRBV6-1 and TRBJ2-1, with 7 bases that match TRBD2. This sequence was found in a woman younger than 45 with Graves' hyperthyroidism. The CDR3 is CASRMGGGYNEQFF. CDR3 in DNA: TGTGCCAGCAGAATGGGGGGGGGTTACAATGAGCAGTTCTTC.